The present entry profiles one T cell receptor (beta chain) with its context. Its target is unknown. After removal of 0 bases from V and 6 bases from J, the junction contained 13 bases not matched to a gene. The CDR3 spans 18 residues. Germline V gene data show CDR1 as SGDLS and CDR2 as YYNGEE. This sample stems from a study of OX40 agonist ivuxolimab in advanced cancers. Notes on the study in general: Compared with CD4+, CD8+ T cells on average had more expanded clones.

Assay: immunoSEQ multiplex PCR; the TCRdb copy retains only in-frame clones and omits some. Of around 72,000 clones in the sample, approximately 89% were seen once. Sequencing was performed on CD4+ or CD8+ T cells sorted from blood, taken in a trial of the OX40 agonist ivuxolimab. This chain uses TRBV9 with TRBJ2-1, with 9 nucleotides matching TRBD2. This receptor was taken from an adult with an advanced solid tumor such as melanoma, head and neck, liver or kidney cancer. The CDR3 nucleotides are TGTGCCAGCAGCGTAGCCCCCATCGGACTAGCGACTGGCAATGAGCAGTTCTTC. It encodes CASSVAPIGLATGNEQFF.